The source of this T cell receptor beta chain is a study of T cell clonality in common variable immunodeficiency. Study outcomes and limitations: Fewer deletions and N-nucleotide insertions were reportedly seen in common variable immunodeficiency TCR beta sequences. T cell subpopulation sequencing would be needed to explain CVID clonality.

CDR1 LNHDA and CDR2 SQIVND come from the germline V gene (reference sequence). CDR3 length equals 15 residues. The V segment lost 5 bases and the J segment 4 bases; nucleotides outside the gene matches: 9. TCRdb's table, derived via immunoSEQ multiplex PCR, lists solely in-frame clones and lacks some. This repertoire holds tens of thousands of clones, and none appear only once. Patients and controls were mostly of Caucasian heritage. This clone showed up many times. Its specificity is unknown. Read sequence stops 3 residues before the CDR3 end, and the germline J gene provides the missing end. The TCR comes from a person aged 18-69 years in good health. This chain joins TRBV19 and TRBJ1-2; 8 bases are shared with TRBD1. The sequenced material came from peripheral blood mononuclear cells. The covered CDR3 bases are TGTGCCAGTAGTCGTGTCGGGACAGGATTCTATGGC. This translates into CASSRVGTGFYG. The whole CDR3 protein is CASSRVGTGFYGYTF. Based on the CDR3 plus reference TRBV19 and TRBJ1-2, the full variable domain is DGGITQSPKYLFRKEGQNVTLSCEQNLNHDAMYWYRQDPGQGLRLIYYSQIVNDFQKGDIAEGYSVSREKKESFPLTVTSAQKNPTAFYLCASSRVGTGFYGYTFGSGTRLTVV.